These T cell receptor beta chains were read from a single sample in a study of vaccination and CD4 T cells after COVID-19. Their recognized antigens are unknown. TCRdb ran MiXCR on the PCR reads and lists one entry per CDR3 protein. This table has tens of thousands of distinct CDR3 sequences, around 50% appearing once. Sequences were derived from CD4+ T cells from blood, cultured in vitro, sampled before SARS-CoV-2 vaccination. These receptors originate from a human donor who received a COVID-19 vaccine. Each CDR3 is given with its conserved first and last residue. A D gene is named only where the DNA matches it firmly. Size is stated for part of the rows, as once, few or many counts, or as a class when the clone is expanded.

TRBJ2-3,12,-,few,TRBV20-1,TGCAGTGCTAGAGATTGGTGGGATACGCAGTATTTT,CSARDWWDTQYF
TRBJ1-2,16,-,once,TRBV2,TGTGCCAGCAGTGAAAGGGGGGGAGCCGCTAACTATGGCTACACCTTC,CASSERGGAANYGYTF
TRBJ1-5,17,-,few,TRBV6-2/TRBV6-3,TGTGCCAGCAGTTACTCACAATTCACAGGGCGCAATCAGCCCCAGCATTTT,CASSYSQFTGRNQPQHF
TRBJ1-1,15,TRBD1,-,TRBV28,TGTGCCAGCAGTTTATACAGGGGCAAGGGGACTGAAGCTTTCTTT,CASSLYRGKGTEAFF
TRBJ1-2,13,TRBD1,-,TRBV20-1,TGCAGTGGGGAACCCGGGACAGGGACTATATACACCTTC,CSGEPGTGTIYTF
TRBJ1-1,15,TRBD1,-,TRBV12-3/TRBV12-4,TGTGCCAGCACCCTGACCCACAGGGGAGGCACTGAAGCTTTCTTT,CASTLTHRGGTEAFF
TRBJ2-5,15,TRBD2,few,TRBV20-1,TGCAGTGCTAGAGGCCCGACTAGCGACCAGGTGACCCAGTACTTC,CSARGPTSDQVTQYF
TRBJ1-3,9,-,-,TRBV6-4,TGTGCCAGCAGGAACACCATATATTTT,CASRNTIYF
TRBJ2-5,13,TRBD2,-,TRBV4-1,TGCGCCAGCAGCCAAATAGCGGGGGAGACCCAGTACTTC,CASSQIAGETQYF
TRBJ2-2,14,-,-,TRBV7-8,TGTGCCAGCAGCTTATTTGCGGGTACCGGGGAGCTGTTTTTT,CASSLFAGTGELFF
TRBJ2-3,14,-,-,TRBV30,TGTGCCTGGAGCGCCATCCCTAACACAGATACGCAGTATTTT,CAWSAIPNTDTQYF
TRBJ2-3,15,-,-,TRBV6-2/TRBV6-3,TGTGCCAGCAGTTACCTCGAGCAGAGCACAGATACGCAGTATTTT,CASSYLEQSTDTQYF
TRBJ2-1,13,-,-,TRBV7-3,TGTGCCAGCAGCTTATACAGGGCTGGTGAGCAGTTCTTC,CASSLYRAGEQFF
TRBJ1-2,16,-,-,TRBV14,TGTGCCAGCAGCCAAGAGATCGGCAGGGTTGGGTATGGCTACACCTTC,CASSQEIGRVGYGYTF
TRBJ1-2,11,TRBD1,-,TRBV29-1,TGCAGCGGGGGACAGGGAGTTGGCTACACCTTC,CSGGQGVGYTF
TRBJ1-2,15,-,-,TRBV5-1,TGCGCCAGCAGCTGGGGAGGCACGGGGGACTATGGCTACACCTTC,CASSWGGTGDYGYTF
TRBJ1-2,14,-,once,TRBV10-2,TGCGCCAGCAGTGCCCCGGACAGATTCTATGGCTACACCTTC,CASSAPDRFYGYTF
TRBJ2-1,13,TRBD2,-,TRBV6-1,TGTGCCAGCTGGGGGGGTTTCTACAATGAGCAGTTCTTC,CASWGGFYNEQFF
TRBJ2-2,20,TRBD1,-,TRBV25-1,TGTGCCAGCAGCCTTAGTCCCCCCGGGACAGGGGGCCGGGGCACCGGGGAGCTGTTTTTT,CASSLSPPGTGGRGTGELFF
TRBJ1-2,18,-,-,TRBV18,TGTGCCAGCTCACCACGGCCCGGGCAAAACCCTGGTAACTATGGCTACACCTTC,CASSPRPGQNPGNYGYTF
TRBJ2-1,17,-,-,TRBV24-1,TGTGCCACCAGTGATTTGGGCAGGGGAAGCTCCTACAATGAGCAGTTCTTC,CATSDLGRGSSYNEQFF
TRBJ1-5,15,-,-,TRBV19,TGTGCCAGTAGTATAGGGGGGCGAAGCAATCAGCCCCAGCATTTT,CASSIGGRSNQPQHF
TRBJ1-2,13,-,-,TRBV7-3,TGTGCCAGCAGCTCGGACGCCGTCTATGGCTACACCTTC,CASSSDAVYGYTF
TRBJ1-1,14,TRBD1,few,TRBV2,TGTGCCAGCATCCCACAGGGGGCCGGCACTGAAGCTTTCTTT,CASIPQGAGTEAFF
TRBJ2-3,17,-,-,TRBV6-1,TGTGCCAGCAAGGGACCAGGCGGTGGGCTTAGCACAGATACGCAGTATTTT,CASKGPGGGLSTDTQYF
TRBJ1-1,14,-,few,TRBV6-1,TGTGCCAGCTTGATGGCACAGGGTAGCACTGAAGCTTTCTTT,CASLMAQGSTEAFF
TRBJ1-1,13,-,once,TRBV27,TGTGCCAGCAGTTTTAGAGGAAACACTGAAGCTTTCTTT,CASSFRGNTEAFF
TRBJ1-1,13,-,-,TRBV7-9,TGTGCCAGCAGCTTAGGATGGGACACTGAAGCTTTCTTT,CASSLGWDTEAFF
TRBJ1-5,18,TRBD1,-,TRBV20-1,TGCAGTGCTGTTCTCAGGACAGGGGGCGGACGGTCCGATCAGCCCCAGCATTTT,CSAVLRTGGGRSDQPQHF
TRBJ1-1,16,TRBD1,-,TRBV6-4,TGTGCCAGCACCCGCCGGGGGACAGGACTGAACACTGAAGCTTTCTTT,CASTRRGTGLNTEAFF
TRBJ1-4,15,TRBD1,-,TRBV12-3/TRBV12-4,TGTGCCAGCAGCCAAGCAGGGGGCGTCAATGAAAAACTGTTTTTT,CASSQAGGVNEKLFF
TRBJ2-5,15,TRBD2,-,TRBV9,TGTGCCAGCAGCGTAGGAGTAGCGGGGGGGGAGACCCAGTACTTC,CASSVGVAGGETQYF
TRBJ2-7,15,TRBD1,-,TRBV2,TGTGCCAGCAGGGGACAGGGGACTATCTCCTACGAGCAGTACTTC,CASRGQGTISYEQYF
TRBJ2-5,13,TRBD1,-,TRBV24-1,TGTGCCACCAGTGTAGGGGGCGGGGAGACCCAGTACTTC,CATSVGGGETQYF
TRBJ2-3,15,-,few,TRBV7-9,TGTGCCAGCAGCCGAAGACAGGGACTAACAGATACGCAGTATTTT,CASSRRQGLTDTQYF
TRBJ2-7,13,-,-,TRBV21-1,TGTGCCAGCAGCAATGCCGGATCCTACGAGCAGTACTTC,CASSNAGSYEQYF
TRBJ1-2,15,-,once,TRBV19,TGTGCCAGTAGTATAGATGGGCGACAGTTTCATGGCTACACCTTC,CASSIDGRQFHGYTF
TRBJ2-1,15,-,-,TRBV21-1,TGTGCCAGCAGCAAAGTTAGAGCGGGGGGGGTTGAGCAGTTCTTC,CASSKVRAGGVEQFF
TRBJ2-3,18,TRBD2,-,TRBV6-5,TGTGCCAGCAGTTACACCGGGCTAGCGGGGGGTAGCACAGATACGCAGTATTTT,CASSYTGLAGGSTDTQYF
TRBJ1-1,14,TRBD1,once,TRBV5-1,TGCGCCAGCAGCATACAGGGGGGAGGGACTGAAGCTTTCTTT,CASSIQGGGTEAFF
TRBJ1-2,12,TRBD1,-,TRBV20-1,TGCAGTGCCCACACAGGGGGCGATGGCTACACCTTC,CSAHTGGDGYTF
TRBJ1-3,14,-,-,TRBV19,TGTGCCAGTACCCTGCGAGCCTCTGGAAACACCATATATTTT,CASTLRASGNTIYF
TRBJ2-5,13,-,-,TRBV10-2,TGCGCCAGCAGCGACCGGGAAGGGGAGACCCAGTACTTC,CASSDREGETQYF
TRBJ1-1,17,TRBD1,few,TRBV6-2/TRBV6-3,TGTGCCAGCAGAGCCCCCGGGACAGGGAGGAGGGGCACTGAAGCTTTCTTT,CASRAPGTGRRGTEAFF
TRBJ2-5,16,TRBD2,-,TRBV24-1,TGTGCCACCAGTGATTTCTTAGCGGGGGGGCCGGAGACCCAGTACTTC,CATSDFLAGGPETQYF
TRBJ2-3,16,-,-,TRBV5-6,TGTGCCAGCAGCTTGGAATCAGGGGCGAACACAGATACGCAGTATTTT,CASSLESGANTDTQYF
TRBJ2-4,15,TRBD1,few,TRBV12-5,TGTGCTAGTGGTTTGGTAGTGGGACAGGAAAACATTCAGTACTTC,CASGLVVGQENIQYF
TRBJ1-6,15,-,-,TRBV6-4,TGTGCCAGCAGTGACTCAGGGGCGGGTAATTCACCCCTCCACTTT,CASSDSGAGNSPLHF